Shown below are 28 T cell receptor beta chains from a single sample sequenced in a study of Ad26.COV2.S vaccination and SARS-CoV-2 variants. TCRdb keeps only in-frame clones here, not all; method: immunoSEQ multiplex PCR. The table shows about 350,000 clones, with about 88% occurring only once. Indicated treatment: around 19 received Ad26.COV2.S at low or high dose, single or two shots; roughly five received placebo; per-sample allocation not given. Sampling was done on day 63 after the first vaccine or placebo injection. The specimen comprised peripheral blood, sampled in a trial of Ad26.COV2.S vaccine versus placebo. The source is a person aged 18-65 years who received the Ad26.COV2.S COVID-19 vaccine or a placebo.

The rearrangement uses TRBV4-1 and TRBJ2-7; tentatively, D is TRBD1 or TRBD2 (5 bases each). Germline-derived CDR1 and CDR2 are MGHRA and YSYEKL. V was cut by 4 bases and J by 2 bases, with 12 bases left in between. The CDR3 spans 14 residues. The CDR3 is CASSPLGETYEQYF. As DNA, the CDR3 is TGCGCCAGCAGCCCCTTGGGGGAAACCTACGAGCAGTACTTC.

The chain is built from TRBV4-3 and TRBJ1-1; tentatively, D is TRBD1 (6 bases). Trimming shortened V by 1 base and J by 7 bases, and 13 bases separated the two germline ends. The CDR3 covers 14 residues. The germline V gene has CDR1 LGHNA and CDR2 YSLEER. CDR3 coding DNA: TGCGCCAGCAGCCAAGTCGTAGGGGGGGGTGAAGCTTTCTTT. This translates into CASSQVVGGGEAFF.

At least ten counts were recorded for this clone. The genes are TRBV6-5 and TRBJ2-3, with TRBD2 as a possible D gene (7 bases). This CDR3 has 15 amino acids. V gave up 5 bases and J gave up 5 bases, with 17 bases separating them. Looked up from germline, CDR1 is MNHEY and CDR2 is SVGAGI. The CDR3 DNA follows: TGTGCCAGCAGTCCTGAGGGGGGGGCCAAAGATACGCAGTATTTT. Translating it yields CASSPEGGAKDTQYF.

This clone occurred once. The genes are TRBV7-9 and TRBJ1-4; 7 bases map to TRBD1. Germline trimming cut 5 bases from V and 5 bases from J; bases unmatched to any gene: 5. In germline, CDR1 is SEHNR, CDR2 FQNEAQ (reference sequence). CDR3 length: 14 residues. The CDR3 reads CASSQGQNNEKLFF. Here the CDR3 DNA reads TGTGCCAGCAGCCAGGGACAGAACAATGAAAAACTGTTTTTT.

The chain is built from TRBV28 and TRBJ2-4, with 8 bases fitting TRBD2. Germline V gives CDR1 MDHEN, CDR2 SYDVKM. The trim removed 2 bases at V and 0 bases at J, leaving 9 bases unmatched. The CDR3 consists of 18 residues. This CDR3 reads CASSLPTDGRGAKNIQYF. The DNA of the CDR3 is TGTGCCAGCAGTTTACCTACTGACGGGAGGGGAGCCAAAAACATTCAGTACTTC.

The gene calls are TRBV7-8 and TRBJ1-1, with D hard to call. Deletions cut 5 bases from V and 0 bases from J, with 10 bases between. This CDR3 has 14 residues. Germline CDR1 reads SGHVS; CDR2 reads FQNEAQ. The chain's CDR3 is CASSTRRLNTEAFF. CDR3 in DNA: TGTGCCAGCAGCACAAGACGGTTGAACACTGAAGCTTTCTTT.

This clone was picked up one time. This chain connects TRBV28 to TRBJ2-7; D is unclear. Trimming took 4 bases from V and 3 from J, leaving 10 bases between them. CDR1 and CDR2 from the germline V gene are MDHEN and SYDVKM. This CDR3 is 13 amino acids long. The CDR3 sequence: CASSWQPIYEQYF. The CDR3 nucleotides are TGTGCCAGCAGTTGGCAGCCAATCTACGAGCAGTACTTC.

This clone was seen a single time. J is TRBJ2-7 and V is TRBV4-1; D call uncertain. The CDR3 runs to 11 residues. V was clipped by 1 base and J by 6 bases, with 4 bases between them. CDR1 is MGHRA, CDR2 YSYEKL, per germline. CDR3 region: CASSQGREQYF. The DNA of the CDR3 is TGCGCCAGCAGCCAAGGCCGCGAGCAGTACTTC.

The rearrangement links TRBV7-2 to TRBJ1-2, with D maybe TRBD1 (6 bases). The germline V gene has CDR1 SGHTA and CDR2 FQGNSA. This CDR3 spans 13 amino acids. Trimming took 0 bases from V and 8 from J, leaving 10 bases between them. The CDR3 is CASSLAGAGGYTF. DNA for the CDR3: TGTGCCAGCAGCTTAGCGGGGGCGGGAGGCTACACCTTC.

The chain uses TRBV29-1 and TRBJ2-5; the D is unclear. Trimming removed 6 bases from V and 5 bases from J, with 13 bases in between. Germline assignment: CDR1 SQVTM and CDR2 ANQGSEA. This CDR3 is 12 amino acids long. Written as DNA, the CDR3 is TGCAGCGTCGTTTACATGGGGGAGACCCAGTACTTC. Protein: CSVVYMGETQYF.

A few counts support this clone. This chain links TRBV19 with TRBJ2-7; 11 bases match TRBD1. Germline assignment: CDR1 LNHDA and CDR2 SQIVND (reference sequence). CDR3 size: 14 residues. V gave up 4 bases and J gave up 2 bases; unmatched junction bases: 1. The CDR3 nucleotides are TGTGCCAGTAGTAGGGGACAGGGGGCCTACGAGCAGTACTTC. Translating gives CASSRGQGAYEQYF.

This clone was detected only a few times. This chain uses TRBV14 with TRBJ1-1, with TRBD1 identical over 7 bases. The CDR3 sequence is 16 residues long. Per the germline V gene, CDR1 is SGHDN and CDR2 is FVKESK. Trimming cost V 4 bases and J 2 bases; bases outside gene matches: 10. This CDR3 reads CASSPKRQGLNTEAFF. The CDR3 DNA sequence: TGTGCCAGCAGCCCAAAACGACAGGGTCTAAACACTGAAGCTTTCTTT.

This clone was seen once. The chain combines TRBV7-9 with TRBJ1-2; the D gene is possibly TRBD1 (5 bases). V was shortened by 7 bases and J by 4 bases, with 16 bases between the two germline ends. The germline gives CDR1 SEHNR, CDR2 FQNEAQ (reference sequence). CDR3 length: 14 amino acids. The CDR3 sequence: CASNDVTGSYGYTF. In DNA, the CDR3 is TGTGCCAGCAATGACGTCACAGGCTCCTATGGCTACACCTTC. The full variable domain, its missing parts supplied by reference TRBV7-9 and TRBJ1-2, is DTGVSQNPRHKITKRGQNVTFRCDPISEHNRLYWYRQTLGQGPEFLTYFQNEAQLEKSRLLSDRFSAERPKGSFSTLEIQRTEQGDSAMYLCASNDVTGSYGYTFGSGTRLTVV.

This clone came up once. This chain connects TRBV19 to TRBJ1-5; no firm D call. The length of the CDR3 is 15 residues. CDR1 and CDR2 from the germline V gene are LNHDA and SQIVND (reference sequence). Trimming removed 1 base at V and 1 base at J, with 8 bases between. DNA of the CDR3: TGTGCCAGTAGTATAGGGGTAGTGAGCAATCAGCCCCAGCATTTT. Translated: CASSIGVVSNQPQHF.

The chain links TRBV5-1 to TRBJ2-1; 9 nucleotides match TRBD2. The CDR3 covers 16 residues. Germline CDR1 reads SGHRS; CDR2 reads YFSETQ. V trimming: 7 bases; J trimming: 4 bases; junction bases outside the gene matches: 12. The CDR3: CASGLMAAGGYNEQFF. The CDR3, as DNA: TGCGCCAGCGGGCTTATGGCAGCGGGGGGATACAATGAGCAGTTCTTC.

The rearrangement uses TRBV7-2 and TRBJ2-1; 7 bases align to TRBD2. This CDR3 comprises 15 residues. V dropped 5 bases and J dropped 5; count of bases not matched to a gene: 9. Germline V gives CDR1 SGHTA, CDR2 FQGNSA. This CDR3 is CASSIPGLSHNEQFF. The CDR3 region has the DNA TGTGCCAGCAGCATCCCGGGACTAAGTCACAATGAGCAGTTCTTC.

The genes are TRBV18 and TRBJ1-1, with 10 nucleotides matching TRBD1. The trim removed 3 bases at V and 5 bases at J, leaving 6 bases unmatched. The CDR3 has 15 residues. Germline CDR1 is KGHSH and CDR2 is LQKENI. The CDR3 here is CASSPSGQGSTEAFF. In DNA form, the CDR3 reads TGTGCCAGCTCACCTTCGGGACAGGGGTCGACTGAAGCTTTCTTT.

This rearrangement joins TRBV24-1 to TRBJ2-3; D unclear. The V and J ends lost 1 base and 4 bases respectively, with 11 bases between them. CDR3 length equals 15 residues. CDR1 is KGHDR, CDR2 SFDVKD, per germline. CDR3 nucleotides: TGTGCCACCAGTGATTTTAAAGCAGGAGCAGATACGCAGTATTTT. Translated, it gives CATSDFKAGADTQYF.

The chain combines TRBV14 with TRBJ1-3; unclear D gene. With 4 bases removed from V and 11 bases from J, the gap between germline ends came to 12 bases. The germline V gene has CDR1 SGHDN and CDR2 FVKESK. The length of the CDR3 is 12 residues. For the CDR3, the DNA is TGTGCCAGCAGCCGCCAGGTGATGTCCATATATTTT. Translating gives CASSRQVMSIYF.

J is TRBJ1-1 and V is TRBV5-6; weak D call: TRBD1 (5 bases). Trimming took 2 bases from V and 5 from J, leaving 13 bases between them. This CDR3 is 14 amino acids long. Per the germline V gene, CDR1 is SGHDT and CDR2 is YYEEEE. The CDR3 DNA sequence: TGTGCCAGCAGCTTCGGGGCGGGGGGAACTGAAGCTTTCTTT. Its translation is CASSFGAGGTEAFF. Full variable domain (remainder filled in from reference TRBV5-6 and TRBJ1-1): DAGVTQSPTHLIKTRGQQVTLRCSPKSGHDTVSWYQQALGQGPQFIFQYYEEEERQRGNFPDRFSGHQFPNYSSELNVNALLLGDSALYLCASSFGAGGTEAFFGQGTRLTVV.

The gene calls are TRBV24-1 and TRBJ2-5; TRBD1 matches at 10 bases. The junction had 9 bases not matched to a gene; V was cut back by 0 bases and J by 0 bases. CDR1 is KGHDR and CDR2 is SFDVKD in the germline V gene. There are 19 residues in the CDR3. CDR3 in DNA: TGTGCCACCAGTGATTTGGGTACTCGGGACAGGGGCTACCAAGAGACCCAGTACTTC. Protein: CATSDLGTRDRGYQETQYF.

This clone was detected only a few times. The DNA for the CDR3 is TGTGCCAGCACCGGACAGGGTTTCTCTGGGGCCAACGTCCTGACTTTC. Translation: CASTGQGFSGANVLTF. V and J are TRBV28 and TRBJ2-6; 8 bases map to TRBD1. CDR1 and CDR2 from the germline V gene are MDHEN and SYDVKM. The CDR3 runs 16 residues. The V and J ends lost 7 bases and 0 bases, in that order; junction bases with no gene match: 5.

Here the CDR3 reads CASSLDRPKNIQYF. Here the CDR3 DNA reads TGTGCCAGCAGCTTAGACAGGCCCAAAAACATTCAGTACTTC. The V call is TRBV11-2, the J call TRBJ2-4; D remains ambiguous. V was trimmed by 0 bases and J by 2 bases, leaving 5 bases between them. The CDR3 loop spans 14 amino acids. CDR1 is SGHAT, CDR2 FQNNGV, per germline.

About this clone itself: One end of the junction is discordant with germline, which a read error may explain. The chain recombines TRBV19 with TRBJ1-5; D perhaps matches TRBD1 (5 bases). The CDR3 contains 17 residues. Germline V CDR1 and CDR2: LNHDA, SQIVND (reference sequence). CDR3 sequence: CASRPHVQGFYNQSQHF. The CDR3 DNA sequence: TGTGCCAGTAGACCCCACGTCCAGGGATTCTACAATCAGTCCCAGCATTTT.

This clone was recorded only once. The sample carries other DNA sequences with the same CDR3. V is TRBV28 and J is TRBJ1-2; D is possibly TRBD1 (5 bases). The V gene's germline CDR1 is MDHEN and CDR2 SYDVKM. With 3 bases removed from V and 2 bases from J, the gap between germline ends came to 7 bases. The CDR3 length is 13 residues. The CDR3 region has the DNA TGTGCCAGCAGTTTGAGGGGAAACTATGGCTACACCTTC. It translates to CASSLRGNYGYTF.

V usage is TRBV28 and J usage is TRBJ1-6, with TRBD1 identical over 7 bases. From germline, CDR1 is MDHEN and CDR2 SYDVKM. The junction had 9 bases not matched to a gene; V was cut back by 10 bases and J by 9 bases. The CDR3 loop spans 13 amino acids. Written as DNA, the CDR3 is TGTGCCACCCTAGACAGGGTCAGTTCACCCCTCCACTTT. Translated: CATLDRVSSPLHF.

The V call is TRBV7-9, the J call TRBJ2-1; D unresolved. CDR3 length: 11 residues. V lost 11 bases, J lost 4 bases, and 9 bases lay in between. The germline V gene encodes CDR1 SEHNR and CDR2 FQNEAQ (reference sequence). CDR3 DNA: TGTGCCGGGCAGGAATACAATGAGCAGTTCTTC. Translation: CAGQEYNEQFF. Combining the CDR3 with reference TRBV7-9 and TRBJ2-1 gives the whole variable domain DTGVSQNPRHKITKRGQNVTFRCDPISEHNRLYWYRQTLGQGPEFLTYFQNEAQLEKSRLLSDRFSAERPKGSFSTLEIQRTEQGDSAMYLCAGQEYNEQFFGPGTRLTVL.

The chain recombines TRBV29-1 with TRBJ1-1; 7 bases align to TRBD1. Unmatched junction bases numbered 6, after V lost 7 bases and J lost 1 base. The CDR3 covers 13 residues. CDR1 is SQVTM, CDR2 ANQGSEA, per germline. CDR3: CSDSGQPNTEAFF. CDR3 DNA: TGCAGCGACTCGGGACAGCCGAACACTGAAGCTTTCTTT.